The following is a T cell receptor (beta chain) sequence with its context. The antigen remains undetermined. TCRdb called the reads again in MiXCR, with one record for every CDR3 protein. The table shows tens of thousands of distinct CDR3 sequences, with roughly a fifth occurring only once. The sample comes from a study of T cell repertoires in cytomegalovirus infection. Germline V lookup: CDR1 SGHAT, CDR2 FQDESV (reference sequence). The V end was cut by 3 bases, the J end by 4 bases, with 13 bases between. The CDR3 is made up of 15 amino acids. This sequence joins TRBV11-1 and TRBJ2-1, with D possibly matching TRBD2 (6 bases). The sequences come from CD8+ T cells from cultured PBMCs, collected from culture after CMV antigen stimulation. This clonotype was sampled from a human donor in good health (CMV status not recorded). Some clones in this sample may be carry-over from other donors' samples. The CDR3 bases are TGTGCCAGCAGCTTTTGGCGGGAAGAATACAATGAGCAGTTCTTC. It codes for CASSFWREEYNEQFF.